These T cell receptor beta chains were read from a single sample in a study of metastatic and nonmetastatic thyroid tumors. TCRdb re-called the PCR reads with MiXCR. The sample has fewer than 35,000 clones, 15% to 20% seen once. The sequenced sample consisted of blood. These receptor sequences come from a male donor with papillary thyroid cancer or a benign thyroid nodule (not recorded which). Some clones in this sample may be carry-over from other donors' samples. The CDR3 runs from the conserved cysteine through the conserved F or W. D genes are given only for firm matches. Size is omitted from some rows. Given values are once, few, many or a class for expanded clones.

>TRBJ2-7|TRBV12-1|few|.
CASSLTGGTYEQYF
TGTGCCAGCAGCTTGACAGGGGGGACTTACGAGCAGTACTTC
>TRBJ2-1|TRBV2|.|TRBD1
CATSDTGQFFNEQFF
TGTGCCACCAGTGATACGGGACAGTTCTTTAATGAGCAGTTCTTC
>TRBJ1-1|TRBV29-1|many|TRBD1
CSADRTGEAFF
TGCAGCGCCGACCGGACAGGAGAAGCTTTCTTT
>TRBJ1-1|TRBV6-1|medium-sized|.
CASGQTGGADTEAFF
TGTGCCAGCGGCCAGACGGGGGGTGCAGACACTGAAGCTTTCTTT
>TRBJ2-7|TRBV28|few|.
CASSLLGSDLAYEQYF
TGTGCCAGCAGTTTATTGGGGTCAGACCTCGCCTACGAGCAGTACTTC
>TRBJ1-5|TRBV6-2/TRBV6-3|many|.
CASSYQAGPNQPQHF
TGTGCCAGCAGTTACCAGGCCGGACCTAATCAGCCCCAGCATTTT
>TRBJ2-7|TRBV9|.|TRBD1
CASSVWTWTGDYEQYF
TGTGCCAGCAGCGTTTGGACCTGGACAGGGGACTACGAGCAGTACTTC
>TRBJ1-1|TRBV27|many|TRBD1
CASSPSGQGTEAFF
TGTGCCAGCAGTCCCTCGGGACAGGGCACTGAAGCTTTCTTT
>TRBJ1-1|TRBV30|many|.
CAWSEGSHTEAFF
TGTGCCTGGAGTGAGGGAAGCCACACTGAAGCTTTCTTT
>TRBJ1-5|TRBV20-1|many|.
CSAPSGGSNQPQHF
TGCAGTGCTCCTTCAGGAGGAAGCAATCAGCCCCAGCATTTT
>TRBJ2-7|TRBV27|.|TRBD2
CASSPRTSGTYEQYF
TGTGCCAGCAGTCCCCGTACTAGCGGTACCTACGAGCAGTACTTC
>TRBJ2-2|TRBV6-2/TRBV6-3|many|.
CASSHPEGLAGHTGELFF
TGTGCCAGCAGCCACCCAGAAGGGCTAGCTGGTCACACCGGGGAGCTGTTTTTT
>TRBJ2-1|TRBV28|medium-sized|.
CASSSYGGRHGYNEQFF
TGTGCCAGCAGTTCGTACGGGGGGCGACACGGCTACAATGAGCAGTTCTTC
>TRBJ1-1|TRBV12-3/TRBV12-4|few|TRBD1
CASSLIGTVKVFF
TGTGCCAGCAGTTTGATTGGGACAGTGAAAGTTTTCTTT
>TRBJ2-3|TRBV3-1|many|TRBD2
CASRGGLAHDTQYF
TGTGCCAGCAGGGGCGGACTAGCGCATGATACGCAGTATTTT
>TRBJ2-1|TRBV7-9|many|.
CASSSSIVQTPSSYNEQFF
TGTGCCAGCAGCTCCTCCATAGTACAGACACCGAGCTCCTACAATGAGCAGTTCTTC
>TRBJ1-2|TRBV15|many|TRBD1
CATSRDRNWGQTNYGYTF
TGTGCCACCAGCAGAGATCGCAACTGGGGACAGACTAACTATGGCTACACCTTC
>TRBJ2-2|TRBV6-5|few|.
CASSYRGDRILLFF
TGTGCCAGCAGTTACAGGGGGGACCGAATATTGCTGTTTTTT
>TRBJ2-1|TRBV4-1|.|.
CASSQDNSEQFF
TGCGCCAGCAGCCAAGATAACTCTGAGCAGTTCTTC